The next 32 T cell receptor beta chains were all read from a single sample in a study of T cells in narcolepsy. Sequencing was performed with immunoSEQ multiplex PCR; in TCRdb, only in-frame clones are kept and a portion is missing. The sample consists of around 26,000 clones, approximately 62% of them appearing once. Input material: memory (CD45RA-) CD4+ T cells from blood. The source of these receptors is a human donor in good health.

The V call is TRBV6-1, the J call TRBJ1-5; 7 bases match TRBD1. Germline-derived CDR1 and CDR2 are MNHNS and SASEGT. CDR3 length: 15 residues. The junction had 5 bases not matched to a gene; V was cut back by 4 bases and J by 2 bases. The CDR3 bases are TGTGCCAGCAGTGTTAACAGGGGTGGCAATCAGCCCCAGCATTTT. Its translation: CASSVNRGGNQPQHF.

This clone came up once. For the CDR3, the DNA is TGTGCCAGCAGCGTAGGGGCGATTGGTGGAGCTGAAGCTTTCTTT. It translates to CASSVGAIGGAEAFF. The chain couples TRBV9 to TRBJ1-1, with unresolved D. Trimming removed 0 bases from V and 6 bases from J, with 15 bases in between. This CDR3 region has 15 residues. The germline CDR1 and CDR2 sequences are SGDLS and YYNGEE. Complete variable domain (other parts from reference TRBV9 and TRBJ1-1): DSGVTQTPKHLITATGQRVTLRCSPRSGDLSVYWYQQSLDQGLQFLIQYYNGEERAKGNILERFSAQQFPDLHSELNLSSLELGDSALYFCASSVGAIGGAEAFFGQGTRLTVV.

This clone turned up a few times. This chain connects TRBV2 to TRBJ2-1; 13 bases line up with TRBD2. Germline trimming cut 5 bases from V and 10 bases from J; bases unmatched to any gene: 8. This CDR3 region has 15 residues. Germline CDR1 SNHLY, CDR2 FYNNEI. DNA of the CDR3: TGTGCCAGCAGTCGGACTAGCGGGAGCCCCGGGGAGCAGTTCTTC. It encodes CASSRTSGSPGEQFF.

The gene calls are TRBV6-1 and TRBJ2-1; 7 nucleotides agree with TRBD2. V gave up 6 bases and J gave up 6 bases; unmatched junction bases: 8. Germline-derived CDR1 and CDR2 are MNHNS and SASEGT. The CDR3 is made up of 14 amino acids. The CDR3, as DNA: TGTGCCAGCAGGGGAGCGGGATTCCGCAATGAGCAGTTCTTC. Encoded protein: CASRGAGFRNEQFF.

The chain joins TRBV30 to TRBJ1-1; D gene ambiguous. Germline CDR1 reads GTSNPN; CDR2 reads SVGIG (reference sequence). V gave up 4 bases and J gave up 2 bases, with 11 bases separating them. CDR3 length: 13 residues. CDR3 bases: TGTGCCTGGAATTTCTTCGGAAACACTGAAGCTTTCTTT. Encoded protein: CAWNFFGNTEAFF.

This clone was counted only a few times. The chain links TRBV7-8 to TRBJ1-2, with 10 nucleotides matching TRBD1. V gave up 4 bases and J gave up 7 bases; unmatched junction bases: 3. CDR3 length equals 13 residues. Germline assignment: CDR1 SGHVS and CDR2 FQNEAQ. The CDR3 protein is CASSYRDRGGYTF. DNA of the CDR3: TGTGCCAGCAGCTACCGGGACAGGGGTGGCTACACCTTC.

CDR3 loop: CASKHGEQFF. Here the CDR3 DNA reads TGTGCCAGCAAACATGGAGAGCAGTTCTTC. The genes are TRBV28 and TRBJ2-1; no definite D call. Between the trimmed V and J ends, which lost 7 bases and 10 bases, there was a span of 8 bases. The CDR3 contains 10 residues. Germline CDR1 MDHEN, CDR2 SYDVKM. Based on the CDR3 plus reference TRBV28 and TRBJ2-1, the full variable domain is DVKVTQSSRYLVKRTGEKVFLECVQDMDHENMFWYRQDPGLGLRLIYFSYDVKMKEKGDIPEGYSVSREKKERFSLILESASTNQTSMYLCASKHGEQFFGPGTRLTVL.

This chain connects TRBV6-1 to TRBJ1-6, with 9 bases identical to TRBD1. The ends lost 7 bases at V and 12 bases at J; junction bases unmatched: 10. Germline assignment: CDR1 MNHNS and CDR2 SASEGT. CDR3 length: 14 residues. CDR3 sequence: CASTPADRGIPLHF. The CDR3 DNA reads TGTGCCAGCACCCCAGCAGACAGGGGGATACCCCTCCACTTT.

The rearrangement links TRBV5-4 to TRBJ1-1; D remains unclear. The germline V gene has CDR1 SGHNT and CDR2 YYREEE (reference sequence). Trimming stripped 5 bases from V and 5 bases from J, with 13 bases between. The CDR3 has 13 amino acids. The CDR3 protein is CASSRTVGTEAFF. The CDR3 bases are TGTGCCAGCAGTCGTACCGTCGGGACTGAAGCTTTCTTT.

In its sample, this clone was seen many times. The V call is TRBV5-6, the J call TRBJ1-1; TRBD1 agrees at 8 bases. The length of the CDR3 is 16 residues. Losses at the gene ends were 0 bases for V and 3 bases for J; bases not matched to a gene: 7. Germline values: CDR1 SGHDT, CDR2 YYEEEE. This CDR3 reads CASSLVGRGRDTEAFF. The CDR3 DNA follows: TGTGCCAGCAGCTTGGTGGGCAGGGGGCGCGACACTGAAGCTTTCTTT.

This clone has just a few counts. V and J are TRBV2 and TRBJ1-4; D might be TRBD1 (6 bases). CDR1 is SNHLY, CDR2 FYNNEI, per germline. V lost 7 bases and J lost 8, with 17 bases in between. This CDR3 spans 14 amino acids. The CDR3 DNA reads TGTGCCAGCACCCCACAGGGCGGTTTCGAAAAACTGTTTTTT. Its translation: CASTPQGGFEKLFF.

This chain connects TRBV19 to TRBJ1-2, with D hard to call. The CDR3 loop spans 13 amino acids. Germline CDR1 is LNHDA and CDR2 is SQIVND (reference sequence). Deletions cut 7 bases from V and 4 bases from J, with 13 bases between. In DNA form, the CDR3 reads TGTGCCAGTAAGCGGGCCCAAAGCTATGGCTACACCTTC. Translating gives CASKRAQSYGYTF. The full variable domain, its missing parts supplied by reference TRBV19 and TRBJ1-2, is DGGITQSPKYLFRKEGQNVTLSCEQNLNHDAMYWYRQDPGQGLRLIYYSQIVNDFQKGDIAEGYSVSREKKESFPLTVTSAQKNPTAFYLCASKRAQSYGYTFGSGTRLTVV.

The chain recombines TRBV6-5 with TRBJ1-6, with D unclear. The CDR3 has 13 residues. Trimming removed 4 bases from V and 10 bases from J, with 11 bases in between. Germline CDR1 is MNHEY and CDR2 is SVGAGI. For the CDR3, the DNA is TGTGCCAGCAGTTTAGACCCGAGCTCACCCCTCCACTTT. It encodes CASSLDPSSPLHF.

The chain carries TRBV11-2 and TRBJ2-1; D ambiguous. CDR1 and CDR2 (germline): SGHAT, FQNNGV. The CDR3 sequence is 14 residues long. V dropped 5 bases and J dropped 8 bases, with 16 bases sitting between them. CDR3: CASSLGSVKDEQFF. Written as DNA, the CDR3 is TGTGCCAGCAGCCTAGGGTCCGTTAAGGATGAGCAGTTCTTC.

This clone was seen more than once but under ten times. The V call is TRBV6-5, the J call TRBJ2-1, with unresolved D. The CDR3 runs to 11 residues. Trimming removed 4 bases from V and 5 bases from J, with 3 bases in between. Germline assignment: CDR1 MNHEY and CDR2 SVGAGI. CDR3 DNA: TGTGCCAGCAGTTGGCACAATGAGCAGTTCTTC. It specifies CASSWHNEQFF.

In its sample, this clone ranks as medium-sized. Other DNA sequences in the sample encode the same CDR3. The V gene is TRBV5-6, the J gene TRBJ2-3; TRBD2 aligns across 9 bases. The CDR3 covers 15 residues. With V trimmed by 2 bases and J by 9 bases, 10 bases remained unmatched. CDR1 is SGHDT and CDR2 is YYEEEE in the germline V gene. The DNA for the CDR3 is TGTGCCAGCAGCTTACCTAGCGGGGTATCCATGACGCAGTATTTT. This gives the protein CASSLPSGVSMTQYF.

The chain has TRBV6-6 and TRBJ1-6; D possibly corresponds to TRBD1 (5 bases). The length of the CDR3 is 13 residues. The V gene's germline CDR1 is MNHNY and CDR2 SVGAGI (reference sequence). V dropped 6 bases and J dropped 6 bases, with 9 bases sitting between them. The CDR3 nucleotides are TGTGCCAGCAGCACGGGGGGTAATTCACCCCTCCACTTT. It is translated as CASSTGGNSPLHF.

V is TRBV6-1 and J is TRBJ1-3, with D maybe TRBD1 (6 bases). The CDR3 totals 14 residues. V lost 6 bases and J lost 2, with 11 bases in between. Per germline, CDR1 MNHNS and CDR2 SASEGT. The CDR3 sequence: CASRATGPGNTIYF. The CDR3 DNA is TGTGCCAGCAGAGCGACAGGTCCTGGAAACACCATATATTTT.

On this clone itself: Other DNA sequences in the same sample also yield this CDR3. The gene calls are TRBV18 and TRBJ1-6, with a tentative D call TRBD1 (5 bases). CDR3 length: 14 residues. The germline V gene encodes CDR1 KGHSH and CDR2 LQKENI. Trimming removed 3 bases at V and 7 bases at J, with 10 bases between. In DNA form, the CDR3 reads TGTGCCAGCTCACCCGAGCAGGGCAATTCACCCCTCCACTTT. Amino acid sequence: CASSPEQGNSPLHF.

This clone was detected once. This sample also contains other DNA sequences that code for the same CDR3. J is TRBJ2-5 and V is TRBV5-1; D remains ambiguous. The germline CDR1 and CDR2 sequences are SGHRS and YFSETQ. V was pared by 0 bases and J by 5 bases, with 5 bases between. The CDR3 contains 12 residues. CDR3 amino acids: CASSLVGETQYF. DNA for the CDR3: TGCGCCAGCAGCTTGGTTGGCGAGACCCAGTACTTC.

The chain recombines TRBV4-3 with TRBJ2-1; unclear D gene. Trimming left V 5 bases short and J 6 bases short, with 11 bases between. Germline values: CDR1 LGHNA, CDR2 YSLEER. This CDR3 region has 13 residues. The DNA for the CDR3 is TGCGCCAGCAGCTCCCTACGAGGCAATGAGCAGTTCTTC. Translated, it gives CASSSLRGNEQFF.

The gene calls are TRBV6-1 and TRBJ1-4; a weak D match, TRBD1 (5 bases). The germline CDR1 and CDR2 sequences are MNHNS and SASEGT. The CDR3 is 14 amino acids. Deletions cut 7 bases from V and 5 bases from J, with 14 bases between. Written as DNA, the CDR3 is TGTGCCAGCATTCGGGCCGGGGGGAATGAAAAACTGTTTTTT. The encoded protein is CASIRAGGNEKLFF.

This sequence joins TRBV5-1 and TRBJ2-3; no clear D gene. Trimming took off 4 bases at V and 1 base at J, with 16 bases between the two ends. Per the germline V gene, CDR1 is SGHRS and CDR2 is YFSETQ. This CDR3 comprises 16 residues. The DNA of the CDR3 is TGCGCCAGCAGCCCCTCACCGGGTGCGGGCACAGATACGCAGTATTTT. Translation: CASSPSPGAGTDTQYF.

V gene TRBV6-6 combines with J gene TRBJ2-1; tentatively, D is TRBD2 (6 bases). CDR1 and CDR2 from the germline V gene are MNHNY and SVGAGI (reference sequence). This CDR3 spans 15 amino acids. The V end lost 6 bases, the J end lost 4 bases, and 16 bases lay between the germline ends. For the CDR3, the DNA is TGTGCCAGCAGCTCCCCCCGACTAGATTACAATGAGCAGTTCTTC. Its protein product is CASSSPRLDYNEQFF.

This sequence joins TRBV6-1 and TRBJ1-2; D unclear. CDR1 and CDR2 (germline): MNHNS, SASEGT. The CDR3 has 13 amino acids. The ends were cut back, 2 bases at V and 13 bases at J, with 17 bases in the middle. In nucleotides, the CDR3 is TGTGCCAGCAGTGAATACGGGAATTCGGGCGCCACCTTC. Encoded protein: CASSEYGNSGATF.

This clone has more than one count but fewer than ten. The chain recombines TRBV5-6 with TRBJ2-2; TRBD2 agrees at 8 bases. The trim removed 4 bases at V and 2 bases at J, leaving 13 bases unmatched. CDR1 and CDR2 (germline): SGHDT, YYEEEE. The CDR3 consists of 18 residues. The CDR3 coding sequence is TGTGCCAGCAGCGCCCCCCTAAGCGGGGGCTTCAACACCGGGGAGCTGTTTTTT. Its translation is CASSAPLSGGFNTGELFF.

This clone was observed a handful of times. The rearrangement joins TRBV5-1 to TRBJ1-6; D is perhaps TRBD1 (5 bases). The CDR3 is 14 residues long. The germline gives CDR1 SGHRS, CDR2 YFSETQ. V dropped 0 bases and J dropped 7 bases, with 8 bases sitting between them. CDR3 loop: CASSLEWTNSPLHF. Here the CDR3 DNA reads TGCGCCAGCAGCTTGGAGTGGACAAATTCACCCCTCCACTTT.

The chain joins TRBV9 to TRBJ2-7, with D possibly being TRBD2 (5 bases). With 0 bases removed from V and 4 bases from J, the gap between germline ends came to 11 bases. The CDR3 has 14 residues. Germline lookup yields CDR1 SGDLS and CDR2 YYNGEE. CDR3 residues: CASSVDSGAYEQYF. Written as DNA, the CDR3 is TGTGCCAGCAGCGTAGACAGCGGAGCTTACGAGCAGTACTTC.

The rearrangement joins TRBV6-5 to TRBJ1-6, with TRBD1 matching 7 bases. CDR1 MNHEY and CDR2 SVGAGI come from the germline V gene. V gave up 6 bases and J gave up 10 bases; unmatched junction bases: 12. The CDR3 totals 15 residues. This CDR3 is CASRPIRGDGSPLHF. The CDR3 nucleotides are TGTGCCAGCAGACCCATCAGGGGGGATGGATCACCCCTCCACTTT.

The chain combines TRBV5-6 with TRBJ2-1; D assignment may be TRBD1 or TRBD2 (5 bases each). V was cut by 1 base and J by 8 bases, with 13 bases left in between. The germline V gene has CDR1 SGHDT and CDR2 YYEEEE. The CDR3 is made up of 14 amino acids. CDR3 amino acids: CASSLTSGAYEQFF. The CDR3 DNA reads TGTGCCAGCAGCTTGACTAGTGGGGCCTATGAGCAGTTCTTC.

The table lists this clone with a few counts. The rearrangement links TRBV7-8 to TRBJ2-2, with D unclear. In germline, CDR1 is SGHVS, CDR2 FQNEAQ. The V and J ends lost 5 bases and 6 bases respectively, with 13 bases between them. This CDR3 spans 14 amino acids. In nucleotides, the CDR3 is TGTGCCAGCAGCATCGGGTCACAGTCCGGGGAGCTGTTTTTT. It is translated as CASSIGSQSGELFF.

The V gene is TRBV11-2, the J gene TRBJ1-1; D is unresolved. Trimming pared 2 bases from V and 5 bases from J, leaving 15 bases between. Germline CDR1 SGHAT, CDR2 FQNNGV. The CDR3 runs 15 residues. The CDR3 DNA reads TGTGCCAGCAGCTTAAGGCCCCGGACGCGGACTGAAGCTTTCTTT. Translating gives CASSLRPRTRTEAFF.